This T cell receptor beta chain was sequenced during a study of cytotoxic CD8 clonotypes in ibrutinib-treated CLL (dated by TCRdb to about 2021). Context from the whole study: The cohort had over ten relapsed/refractory and approximately 15 treatment-naive patients; 17 were IGHV unmutated. Cryopreserved peripheral blood mononuclear cells were obtained prior to treatment, at the time of response, and at either disease progression or sustained remission. All remission and progressive disease samples were collected while patients were still receiving ibrutinib. An average of approximately 260,000 productive templates and 94,082 productive rearrangements was obtained per sample. Partial responses were observed in some 24 patients and complete responses in 2; after a median follow-up of roughly 72 months, remission was maintained in 15 or so patients and progression was observed in about twelve. Of the roughly 79 people in the trial, approximately 26 had longitudinal samples available. Response samples were obtained after a median of around eleven months of treatment, with a range of about 6 to 40 months. The investigation overall reported the following: Baseline clonality exceeded that of age-matched healthy donors and correlated strongly with circulating CD8+ T-cell counts. Clonality increased at ibrutinib response, stayed stable in sustained remission, and fell back toward baseline at progression. Public clonotypes were rare and either contracted or stayed stable during treatment, and the rise in clonality at ibrutinib response reflected the expansion of private clonotypes. Lymph node repertoires were not examined, and the timing of sampling was not matched between patients in sustained remission and those whose disease progressed.

As concerns this clone: Its specific antigen is unknown. Within one base of it there is no much larger clone, and no base qualities were kept.

On a MiSeq, deep resolution sequencing aimed for a depth between 1 in 1 million and 1 in 200,000 T cells, with each clonotype covered about 9.9x on average. The immunoSEQ hsTCRB Kit was used to generate TCR beta libraries. Under the source paper's analysis protocol: ImmunoSEQ Data Assistant and ImmunoSEQ Analyzer were used for data analysis, and V, D and J genes were assigned according to IMGT definitions. Clonality, which ranges from 0 to 1, was calculated as one minus the normalized Shannon entropy of productive rearrangement frequencies. Only overrepresented clonotypes making up at least 0.05% of each patient's repertoire were included in the public clonotype analysis. Repertoires from about a dozen age-matched healthy donors in immuneACCESS were used as clonality controls. This is the immuneACCESS table as TCRdb keeps it, with only in-frame sequences that have V and J called. A part of the clones is gone; compared with another copy, unresolved V genes explain less than half, and the rest is unexplained. The DNA was the basis for D and trimming; V, J and clone size are from that table. Counted in this sample were about 330,000 clones; about 64% of them appeared once. 5% to 6.5% of the sample is taken by the ten largest.

The trim is 1 base for V and 0 bases for J, with a gap of 9 bases between the germline ends. Reading the germline V gene gives CDR1 SGHTA and CDR2 FQGNSA. Measured from the cysteine to the phenylalanine, the CDR3 is 15 residues long. Solely the CDR3 DNA is kept, with 45 bases framed from the first base. For TCR beta library preparation, approximately 2 micrograms of genomic DNA was extracted from cryopreserved PBMCs. Longitudinal blood samples from CLL patients on ibrutinib monotherapy underwent high-throughput TCR beta sequencing. The patients took part in an open-label, single-center phase 2 trial of ibrutinib monotherapy.

The sequence joins TRBV7-2 to TRBJ1-1; the D gene is unclear. The sequencing used PBMCs, collected after 36 months of ibrutinib treatment. The receptor was isolated from a human donor with chronic lymphocytic leukemia. For the CDR3, the sequence is CASSLVGQMNTEAFF. The bases read TGTGCCAGCAGCTTAGTTGGGCAGATGAACACTGAAGCTTTCTTT.